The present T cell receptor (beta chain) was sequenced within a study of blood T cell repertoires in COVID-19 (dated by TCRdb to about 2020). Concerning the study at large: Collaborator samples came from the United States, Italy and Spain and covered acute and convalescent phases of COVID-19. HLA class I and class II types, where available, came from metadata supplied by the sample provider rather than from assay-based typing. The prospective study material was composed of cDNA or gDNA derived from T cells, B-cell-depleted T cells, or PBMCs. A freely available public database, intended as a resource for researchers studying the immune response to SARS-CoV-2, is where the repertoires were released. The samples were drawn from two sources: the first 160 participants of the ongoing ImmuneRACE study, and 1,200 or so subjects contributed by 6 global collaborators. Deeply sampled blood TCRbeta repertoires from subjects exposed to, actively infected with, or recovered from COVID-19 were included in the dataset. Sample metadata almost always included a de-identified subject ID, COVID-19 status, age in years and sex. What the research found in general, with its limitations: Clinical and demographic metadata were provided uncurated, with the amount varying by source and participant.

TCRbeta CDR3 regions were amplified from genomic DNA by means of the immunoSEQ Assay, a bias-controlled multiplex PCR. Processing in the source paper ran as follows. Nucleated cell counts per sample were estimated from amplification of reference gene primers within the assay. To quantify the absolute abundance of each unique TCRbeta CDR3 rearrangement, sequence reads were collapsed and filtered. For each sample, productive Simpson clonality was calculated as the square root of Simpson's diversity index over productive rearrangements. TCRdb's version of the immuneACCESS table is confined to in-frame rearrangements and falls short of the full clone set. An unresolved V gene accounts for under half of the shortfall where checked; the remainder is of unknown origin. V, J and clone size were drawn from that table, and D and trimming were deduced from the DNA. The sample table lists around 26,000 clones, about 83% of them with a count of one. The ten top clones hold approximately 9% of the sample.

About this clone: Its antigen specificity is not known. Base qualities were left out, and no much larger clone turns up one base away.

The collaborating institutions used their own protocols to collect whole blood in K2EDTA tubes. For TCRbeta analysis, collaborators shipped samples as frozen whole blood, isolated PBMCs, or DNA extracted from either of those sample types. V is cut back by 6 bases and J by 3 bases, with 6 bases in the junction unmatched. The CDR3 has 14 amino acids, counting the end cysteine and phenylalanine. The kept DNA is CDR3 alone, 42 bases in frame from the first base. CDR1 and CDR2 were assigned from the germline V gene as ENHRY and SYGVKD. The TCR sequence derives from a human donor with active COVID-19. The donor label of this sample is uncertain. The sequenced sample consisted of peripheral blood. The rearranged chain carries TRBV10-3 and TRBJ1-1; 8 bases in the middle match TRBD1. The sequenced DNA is TGTGCCATCAGCGACAGGGGAGAGGACACTGAAGCTTTCTTT. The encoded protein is CAISDRGEDTEAFF.